The next 4 T cell receptor beta chains were all read from a single sample in a study of blood T cell repertoires in COVID-19. TCRdb's table, derived via immunoSEQ multiplex PCR, lists solely in-frame clones and lacks some. The sample contains 200,000 to 300,000 clones, 80% to 90% of which appear only once. The sample comprised peripheral blood. These TCRs come from a middle-aged woman with acute or convalescent COVID-19.

The gene calls are TRBV19 and TRBJ1-2; D possibly corresponds to TRBD1 (6 bases). This CDR3 region has 13 residues. V lost 6 bases to trimming and J lost 5 bases, with 13 bases between them. Germline V lookup: CDR1 LNHDA, CDR2 SQIVND (reference sequence). The CDR3 sequence is CASRQQGHYGYTF. CDR3 sequence (DNA): TGTGCCAGTAGGCAACAGGGACATTATGGCTACACCTTC.

The V gene is TRBV11-2, the J gene TRBJ2-4, with 8 nucleotides matching TRBD1. CDR1 is SGHAT and CDR2 is FQNNGV in the germline V gene. The length of the CDR3 is 16 residues. Unmatched junction bases numbered 8, after V lost 5 bases and J lost 2 bases. Written as DNA, the CDR3 is TGTGCCAGCAGCCACCGACAGGGGTGGACCAAAAACATTCAGTACTTC. Translating it yields CASSHRQGWTKNIQYF.

This chain links TRBV4-1 with TRBJ2-2; 16 bases map to TRBD2. The junction had 8 bases not matched to a gene; V was cut back by 1 base and J by 0 bases. The CDR3 is 21 amino acids. Germline V gene data show CDR1 as MGHRA and CDR2 as YSYEKL. As DNA, the CDR3 is TGCGCCAGCAGCCAAGTCAATATGGGACTAGCGGGGGGGCCGAACACCGGGGAGCTGTTTTTT. Translating it yields CASSQVNMGLAGGPNTGELFF.

The chain carries TRBV27 and TRBJ2-3, with 7 positions matching TRBD1. The J segment lost 1 base and the V segment lost 5 bases, leaving 9 bases of the junction unmatched. Germline CDR1 and CDR2: MNHEY and SMNVEV (reference sequence). CDR3 length: 16 residues. CDR3 region: CASSPSHDRGTDTQYF. The CDR3 region has the DNA TGTGCCAGCAGTCCCAGCCACGACAGGGGCACAGATACGCAGTATTTT.